Presented here are 16 T cell receptor beta chains from one specimen sequenced in a study of T cell repertoires in cytomegalovirus infection. TCRdb re-analysed the reads in MiXCR, keeping a single row per CDR3 protein. The sample holds approximately 70,000 distinct CDR3 sequences, 22% seen once. For these TCRs, the target antigens are not known. Specimen: PBMCs, sequenced either directly or after in vitro stimulation (not recorded which). The receptor set was obtained from a human donor in good health (CMV status not recorded). Some clones in this sample may be carry-over from other donors' samples.

At least ten counts were recorded for this clonotype. The chain joins TRBV7-2 to TRBJ1-1; a weak D match, TRBD1 (5 bases). Germline values: CDR1 SGHTA, CDR2 FQGNSA. V was cut by 6 bases and J by 7 bases, with 12 bases left in between. CDR3 length equals 12 residues. In DNA form, the CDR3 reads TGTGCCAGCAGAAGAGAGGGGATTGAAGCTTTCTTT. It specifies CASRREGIEAFF.

This clonotype was detected only a few times. The rearrangement links TRBV4-3 to TRBJ2-1; D call uncertain. The germline V and J ends were trimmed by 0 bases and 4 bases, with 16 bases remaining between them. CDR1 and CDR2 from the germline V gene are LGHNA and YSLEER. The CDR3 sequence is 17 residues long. The CDR3 DNA reads TGCGCCAGCAGCCAAGATTGGGTCAAGGGCGGATACAATGAGCAGTTCTTC. It translates to CASSQDWVKGGYNEQFF.

CDR3: CASRGTSRRAYEQYV. The CDR3 region has the DNA TGCGCCAGCAGAGGGACTAGCAGGAGGGCCTACGAGCAGTACGTC. The rearrangement links TRBV10-2 to TRBJ2-7; TRBD2 matches 9 bases. Germline CDR1 reads WSHSY; CDR2 reads SAAADI. The CDR3 spans 15 residues. The junction had 8 bases not matched to a gene; V was cut back by 6 bases and J by 2 bases.

This clonotype was counted only a few times. V and J are TRBV6-8 and TRBJ2-3, with a possible D match to TRBD2 (6 bases). Trimming removed 9 bases from V and 2 bases from J, with 27 bases in between. From germline, CDR1 is MNHGY and CDR2 SAAAGT. The CDR3 loop spans 18 amino acids. CDR3 in amino acids: CARPENRTITRNTDTQYF. The DNA for the CDR3 is TGTGCCAGACCGGAGAATAGGACTATCACAAGAAACACAGATACGCAGTATTTT.

CDR3: CATMGGPPYNEQFF. CDR3 in DNA: TGTGCCACCATGGGAGGCCCCCCCTACAATGAGCAGTTCTTC. V gene TRBV24-1 combines with J gene TRBJ2-1; the D gene is possibly TRBD2 (6 bases). V was shortened by 8 bases and J by 2 bases, with 12 bases between the two germline ends. Germline V gene data show CDR1 as KGHDR and CDR2 as SFDVKD. The CDR3 runs to 14 residues.

This clonotype turned up a few times. This chain uses TRBV12-3 or TRBV12-4 with TRBJ2-1; unclear D gene. With 5 bases removed from V and 0 bases from J, the gap between germline ends came to 11 bases. The CDR3 spans 15 residues. Here the CDR3 DNA reads TGTGCCAGCAGTCAAAGCGTGAGCTCCTACAATGAGCAGTTCTTC. It specifies CASSQSVSSYNEQFF.

This clonotype was observed a handful of times. The chain recombines TRBV7-9 with TRBJ2-7, with a weak D call TRBD2 (6 bases). Trimming shortened V by 3 bases and J by 5 bases, and 17 bases separated the two germline ends. Germline V gives CDR1 SEHNR, CDR2 FQNEAQ (reference sequence). The CDR3 totals 15 residues. CDR3 loop: CASSFGGKGAHEQYF. In DNA, the CDR3 is TGTGCCAGCAGCTTCGGCGGGAAGGGTGCCCACGAGCAGTACTTC.

This clonotype has a count of ten or more. The rearrangement uses TRBV10-3 and TRBJ2-3; D may be TRBD1 (6 bases). Trimming cost V 4 bases and J 5 bases, with 13 bases left between them. The germline V gene has CDR1 ENHRY and CDR2 SYGVKD. The CDR3 spans 14 residues. The CDR3, as DNA: TGTGCCATCAGTGGTCCAGGGGCGGTAGATACGCAGTATTTT. It yields the protein CAISGPGAVDTQYF.

This clonotype has a handful of counts. The rearrangement uses TRBV10-3 and TRBJ1-6, with D tentatively TRBD1 (5 bases). The germline gives CDR1 ENHRY, CDR2 SYGVKD. V was cut by 6 bases and J by 8 bases, with 17 bases left in between. This CDR3 has 15 amino acids. Here the CDR3 DNA reads TGTGCCATCAGGGGTACCGGGCCCAGGGATTCACCCCTCCACTTT. This sequence encodes CAIRGTGPRDSPLHF.

This clonotype was seen only a few times. The chain employs TRBV12-3 or TRBV12-4 and TRBJ1-5; weak D call: TRBD1 (5 bases). Trimming took off 3 bases at V and 7 bases at J, with 13 bases between the two ends. The CDR3 extends over 14 amino acids. In DNA form, the CDR3 reads TGTGCCAGCAGTTTCTTGGGGGAAGGGCAGCCCCAGCATTTT. Protein sequence: CASSFLGEGQPQHF.

This clonotype was found many times. The rearrangement uses TRBV7-8 and TRBJ2-2, with 10 bases matching TRBD2. Germline V gives CDR1 SGHVS, CDR2 FQNEAQ. V lost 4 bases and J lost 5; bases outside the gene matches: 4. The CDR3 has 15 amino acids. The CDR3 DNA is TGTGCCAGCAGCTCCGCTAGCGGGAGTACCGGGGAGCTGTTTTTT. It encodes CASSSASGSTGELFF.

This clonotype appeared a few times. This chain uses TRBV19 with TRBJ1-3; D gene uncertain. Germline CDR1 LNHDA, CDR2 SQIVND (reference sequence). This CDR3 region has 15 residues. The V end was cut by 3 bases, the J end by 7 bases, with 16 bases between. CDR3: CASSIPTDSQNTIYF. For the CDR3, the DNA is TGTGCCAGTAGTATTCCGACCGACTCTCAGAACACCATATATTTT.

The chain links TRBV7-8 to TRBJ2-3; the D gene could be TRBD1 or TRBD2 (5 bases each). Trimming shortened V by 2 bases and J by 4 bases, and 10 bases separated the two germline ends. CDR1 SGHVS and CDR2 FQNEAQ come from the germline V gene. The CDR3 is made up of 14 amino acids. This chain's CDR3 is CASSLNRGADTQYF. CDR3 coding DNA: TGTGCCAGCAGCTTAAATAGGGGAGCAGATACGCAGTATTTT.

V and J are TRBV19 and TRBJ1-1; maybe TRBD1 (6 bases). Trimming took off 6 bases at V and 4 bases at J, with 15 bases between the two ends. Germline CDR1 reads LNHDA; CDR2 reads SQIVND (reference sequence). CDR3 length equals 14 residues. The CDR3 spells CASSQLTGGTEAFF. The CDR3 coding sequence is TGTGCCAGTAGCCAATTGACAGGTGGCACTGAAGCTTTCTTT.

CDR3 bases: TGTGCCAGCAGCCAAACAACTAGCGGGTTTTCCTACGAGCAGTACGTC. Translating gives CASSQTTSGFSYEQYV. The chain carries TRBV3-1 and TRBJ2-7, with TRBD2 matching over 9 bases. Trimming removed 2 bases from V and 1 base from J; junction bases left unmatched: 6. This CDR3 region has 16 residues. Germline V gene sequence: CDR1 LGHDT, CDR2 YNNKEL (reference sequence).

In its sample, this clonotype was seen a few times. J is TRBJ2-1 and V is TRBV20-1; TRBD2 aligns across 10 bases. V shed 7 bases and J 7 bases; nucleotides not matched to a gene: 13. Germline V gives CDR1 DFQATT, CDR2 SNEGSKA (reference sequence). CDR3 length equals 15 residues. The CDR3 reads CSVGASGRVGNEQFF. The CDR3 DNA is TGCAGTGTAGGTGCTAGCGGGAGAGTTGGGAATGAGCAGTTCTTC.